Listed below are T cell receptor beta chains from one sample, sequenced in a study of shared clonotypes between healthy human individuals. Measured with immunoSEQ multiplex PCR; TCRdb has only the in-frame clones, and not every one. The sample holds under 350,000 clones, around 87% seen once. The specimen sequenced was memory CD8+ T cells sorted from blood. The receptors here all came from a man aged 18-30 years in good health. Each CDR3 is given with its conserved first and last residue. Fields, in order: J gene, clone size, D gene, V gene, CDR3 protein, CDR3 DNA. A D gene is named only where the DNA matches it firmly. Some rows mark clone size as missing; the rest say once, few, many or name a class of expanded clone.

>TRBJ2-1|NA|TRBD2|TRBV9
CASSPTSGGFNEQFF
TGTGCCAGCAGCCCGACTAGCGGGGGATTCAATGAGCAGTTCTTC
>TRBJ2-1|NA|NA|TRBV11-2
CASSLRAGLEQFF
TGTGCCAGCAGCTTACGAGCGGGCCTTGAGCAGTTCTTC
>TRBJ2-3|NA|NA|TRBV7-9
CASSLGPMGVTDTQYF
TGTGCCAGCAGCTTGGGGCCTATGGGGGTCACAGATACGCAGTATTTT
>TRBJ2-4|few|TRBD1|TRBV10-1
CASSDPRTGGKNIQYF
TGCGCCAGCAGTGATCCTAGGACAGGGGGCAAAAACATTCAGTACTTC
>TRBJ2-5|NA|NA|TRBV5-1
CASSLEQGPPGETQYF
TGCGCCAGCAGCTTGGAACAGGGACCCCCGGGGGAGACCCAGTACTTC
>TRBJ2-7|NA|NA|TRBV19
CASSMGLRTEQYF
TGTGCCAGTAGTATGGGGCTCAGGACCGAGCAGTACTTC
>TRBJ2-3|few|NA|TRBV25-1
CASNQGGARTDTQYF
TGTGCCAGCAACCAGGGCGGGGCTCGCACAGATACGCAGTATTTT
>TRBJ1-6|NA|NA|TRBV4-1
CASSQDVTGNSPLHF
TGCGCCAGCAGCCAAGATGTAACAGGAAATTCACCCCTCCACTTT
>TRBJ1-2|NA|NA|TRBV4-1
CASSQGAGPYGYTF
TGCGCCAGCAGCCAAGGAGCGGGGCCTTATGGCTACACCTTC
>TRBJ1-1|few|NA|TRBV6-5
CASSYGGTEAFF
TGTGCCAGCAGTTACGGGGGGACTGAAGCTTTCTTT
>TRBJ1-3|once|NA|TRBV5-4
CASSWTEGNTIYF
TGTGCCAGCAGCTGGACCGAAGGAAACACCATATATTTT
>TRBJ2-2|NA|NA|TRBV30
CAWRHLGTGELFF
TGTGCCTGGAGACACCTAGGCACCGGGGAGCTGTTTTTT
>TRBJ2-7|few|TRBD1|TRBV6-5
CASSLDRGSLYEQYF
TGTGCCAGCAGTTTGGACAGGGGTTCTCTCTACGAGCAGTACTTC
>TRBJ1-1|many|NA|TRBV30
CAWSVTYMNTEAFF
TGTGCCTGGAGTGTGACATACATGAACACTGAAGCTTTCTTT
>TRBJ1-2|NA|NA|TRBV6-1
CASSAYGYTF
TGTGCCAGCAGTGCATATGGCTACACCTTC
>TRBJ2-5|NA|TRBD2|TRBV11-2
CASSHGAGVETQYF
TGTGCCAGCAGCCACGGGGCGGGGGTAGAGACCCAGTACTTC
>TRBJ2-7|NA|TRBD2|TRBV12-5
CASGLVWASGSYEQYF
TGTGCTAGTGGTTTGGTATGGGCTAGCGGATCCTACGAGCAGTACTTC
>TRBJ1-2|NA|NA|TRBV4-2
CASSQGLEGWDYGYTF
TGTGCCAGCAGCCAAGGGTTAGAGGGTTGGGACTATGGCTACACCTTC
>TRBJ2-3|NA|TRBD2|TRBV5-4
CASSLGTSVVVQYF
TGTGCCAGCAGCTTGGGGACTAGCGTCGTGGTGCAGTATTTT